This TCR beta chain was obtained from a study of OX40 agonist ivuxolimab in advanced cancers. Background on the study: The patients got ivuxolimab, which is an agonistic anti-OX40 (CD134) antibody. Anti-PD-1, anti-PD-L1 or anti-CTLA-4 therapy given earlier was allowed, and 30% to 45% had some.

The study's findings and limits: It was not determined which antigens were specifically recognized by the peripheral T cells that had undergone clonal expansion.

TCRdb keeps only in-frame clones here, not all; method: immunoSEQ multiplex PCR. This sample has 70,000 or so clones, with approximately 90% found just once. As to this clone: Antigen: not known.

The length of the CDR3 is 16 residues. Germline V gives CDR1 GTSNPN, CDR2 SVGIG (reference sequence). Trimming shortened V by 3 bases and J by 6 bases, and 21 bases separated the two germline ends. This sequence was found in an adult with an advanced solid tumor such as melanoma, head and neck, liver or kidney cancer. The rearrangement joins TRBV30 to TRBJ2-1, with D tentatively TRBD2 (5 bases). The sample consisted of CD4+ or CD8+ T cells sorted from blood, taken in a trial of the OX40 agonist ivuxolimab. In nucleotides, the CDR3 is TGTGCCTGGAGCGCACCCGGCGCGCGGGTGCCCAATGAGCAGTTCTTC. Translating gives CAWSAPGARVPNEQFF. Together with reference TRBV30 and TRBJ2-1, the CDR3 gives the full variable domain: SQTIHQWPATLVQPVGSPLSLECTVEGTSNPNLYWYRQAAGRGLQLLFYSVGIGQISSEVPQNLSASRPQDRQFILSSKKLLLSDSGFYLCAWSAPGARVPNEQFFGPGTRLTVL.